One sample yielded the 22 T cell receptor beta chains listed below, sequenced in a study of spatial heterogeneity in lung cancer. TCRdb re-derived calls from the 5' RACE reads in MiXCR, one entry per CDR3 protein. The table includes fewer than 100,000 distinct CDR3 sequences, just under 20% detected once. Noted time point: blood at routine non-recurrence follow-up after resection. The sample in question was PBMCs, obtained at follow-up. The receptors originated from a male donor with early-stage non-small cell lung cancer.

This clonotype was observed a handful of times. This chain links TRBV5-4 with TRBJ2-5; TRBD1 agrees at 8 bases. There are 15 residues in the CDR3. The germline CDR1 and CDR2 sequences are SGHNT and YYREEE (reference sequence). V lost 4 bases and J lost 2; bases outside the gene matches: 7. The CDR3 reads CASSPGGRSQETQYF. For the CDR3, the DNA is TGTGCCAGCAGCCCAGGGGGCCGGTCTCAAGAGACCCAGTACTTC.

V and J are TRBV4-1 and TRBJ1-1, with 7 bases identical to TRBD1. The V and J ends lost 5 bases and 5 bases, in that order; junction bases with no gene match: 11. This CDR3 comprises 15 residues. Germline V gene sequence: CDR1 MGHRA, CDR2 YSYEKL. The DNA of the CDR3 is TGCGCCAGCAGCTCCCCCAGGGGGGGGCGAACTGAAGCTTTCTTT. It yields the protein CASSSPRGGRTEAFF.

This clonotype turned up a few times. The chain links TRBV5-1 to TRBJ1-2; no reliable D call. The CDR3 sequence is 13 residues long. Germline V gives CDR1 SGHRS, CDR2 YFSETQ. Trimming shortened V by 0 bases and J by 6 bases, and 9 bases separated the two germline ends. The CDR3 region has the DNA TGCGCCAGCAGCTTGGACCCAGGCAATGGCTACACCTTC. Its translation is CASSLDPGNGYTF.

This clonotype is judged medium-sized (0.01 to 0.1%). The chain has TRBV2 and TRBJ2-3, with D perhaps TRBD1 (5 bases). From germline, CDR1 is SNHLY and CDR2 FYNNEI. CDR3 length equals 16 residues. V dropped 6 bases and J dropped 1 base, with 17 bases sitting between them. For the CDR3, the DNA is TGTGCCAGCAGCGAGCAGGGATTAAGGGGCACAGATACGCAGTATTTT. This codes for CASSEQGLRGTDTQYF.

This clonotype turned up a few times. This rearrangement joins TRBV9 to TRBJ2-1; the match to TRBD1 covers 7 bases. This CDR3 is built from 15 residues. V was pared by 3 bases and J by 4 bases, with 7 bases of the junction left unmatched. Germline V gives CDR1 SGDLS, CDR2 YYNGEE. CDR3 loop: CASSASGTAYNEQFF. Here the CDR3 DNA reads TGTGCCAGCAGCGCCTCCGGGACAGCTTACAATGAGCAGTTCTTC.

This clonotype occurred a few times. The CDR3 sequence: CASSLLTTANTGELFF. The CDR3 DNA follows: TGTGCCAGCAGCTTACTCACGACAGCGAACACCGGGGAGCTGTTTTTT. The chain carries TRBV5-6 and TRBJ2-2, with a tentative D call TRBD1 (5 bases). The V gene's germline CDR1 is SGHDT and CDR2 YYEEEE. Trimming left V 2 bases short and J 0 bases short, with 11 bases between. The CDR3 covers 16 residues.

The chain has TRBV21-1 and TRBJ2-7; TRBD1, as called in the table, went unchecked against the DNA. TRBV21-1 is deemed a pseudogene. This CDR3 has 18 amino acids. The CDR3 DNA reads as TGTGCCAGCAGCAAAGCACGGGAGGGACAGGGGGCAACCTACGAGCAGTACGTC. Protein sequence: CASSKAREGQGATYEQYV.

The chain couples TRBV18 to TRBJ2-7; the match to TRBD1 covers 7 bases. The ends lost 1 base at V and 3 bases at J; junction bases unmatched: 3. This CDR3 is 14 amino acids long. The germline CDR1 and CDR2 sequences are KGHSH and LQKENI. The chain's CDR3 is CASSPQNRGYEQYV. In DNA form, the CDR3 reads TGTGCCAGCTCACCACAAAACAGGGGCTACGAGCAGTACGTC.

This clonotype was seen a few times. This rearrangement joins TRBV29-1 to TRBJ2-7; 9 nucleotides agree with TRBD1. The germline V gene encodes CDR1 SQVTM and CDR2 ANQGSEA. CDR3 size: 14 residues. V shed 2 bases, J shed 5 bases, and the junction held 7 bases outside the gene matches. The CDR3 sequence: CSVETGTGTNEQYF. The CDR3 bases are TGCAGCGTTGAAACCGGGACAGGGACAAACGAGCAGTACTTC.

This clonotype was counted at least ten times. V is TRBV7-2 and J is TRBJ2-1; D call uncertain. CDR3 length equals 13 residues. Germline lookup yields CDR1 SGHTA and CDR2 FQGNSA. The V and J ends lost 3 bases and 6 bases respectively, with 9 bases between them. The CDR3 region has the DNA TGTGCCAGCAGCTTGTCCCGTGGCAATGAGCAGTTCTTC. Encoded protein: CASSLSRGNEQFF.

This chain uses TRBV19 with TRBJ2-5, with 8 bases that match TRBD2. The V and J ends lost 8 bases and 5 bases, in that order; junction bases with no gene match: 13. The CDR3 sequence is 15 residues long. The germline V gene encodes CDR1 LNHDA and CDR2 SQIVND (reference sequence). The CDR3 loop reads CASAGVAGHLETQYF. CDR3 coding DNA: TGTGCCAGTGCGGGGGTAGCGGGGCACCTGGAGACCCAGTACTTC.

This clonotype was seen a handful of times. The gene calls are TRBV11-3 and TRBJ2-7, with no clear D. The CDR3 has 13 residues. Per germline, CDR1 SGHNT and CDR2 YENEEA. V was pared by 1 base and J by 2 bases, with 6 bases between. CDR3 nucleotides: TGTGCCAGCAGCTTAGTGGCGACCTACGAGCAGTACTTC. Its protein is CASSLVATYEQYF.

The V and J genes are TRBV4-1 and TRBJ2-1, with 11 bases fitting TRBD1. V trimming: 2 bases; J trimming: 9 bases; junction bases outside the gene matches: 6. In germline, CDR1 is MGHRA, CDR2 YSYEKL. The CDR3 is made up of 15 amino acids. CDR3 nucleotides: TGCGCCAGCAGCCAAACCGGGACAGGGGGTAGTGAGCAGTTCTTC. Protein product: CASSQTGTGGSEQFF.

This clonotype was picked up a small number of times. The chain employs TRBV6-2 or TRBV6-3 and TRBJ2-1; D unresolved. Looked up from germline, CDR1 is MNHEY and CDR2 is SVGEGT. Trimming stripped 2 bases from V and 10 bases from J, with 15 bases between. The CDR3 length is 14 residues. The CDR3 here is CASSYGPPRHEQFF. The CDR3 nucleotides read TGTGCCAGCAGTTACGGGCCACCTAGGCACGAGCAGTTCTTC.

The chain has TRBV13 and TRBJ2-1, with TRBD2 matching 8 bases. Trimming cost V 0 bases and J 6 bases; bases outside gene matches: 13. This CDR3 region has 18 residues. Germline V gene lookup returns CDR1 PRHDT and CDR2 FYEKMQ (reference sequence). The CDR3 DNA is TGTGCCAGCAGCTTAGGCCTAGATTCTAGCGGGTCAAGCAATGAGCAGTTCTTC. Encoded protein: CASSLGLDSSGSSNEQFF. Full variable domain (rest looked up from reference TRBV13 and TRBJ2-1): AAGVIQSPRHLIKEKRETATLKCYPIPRHDTVYWYQQGPGQDPQFLISFYEKMQSDKGSIPDRFSAQQFSDYHSELNMSSLELGDSALYFCASSLGLDSSGSSNEQFFGPGTRLTVL.

This clonotype has a count of ten or more. The genes are TRBV20-1 and TRBJ2-7, with TRBD1 matching 7 bases. Germline-derived CDR1 and CDR2 are DFQATT and SNEGSKA (reference sequence). The CDR3 runs 16 residues. V lost 0 bases to trimming and J lost 5 bases; unmatched junction nucleotides: 13. The CDR3 sequence is CSARDFKTGTLDEQYF. In DNA form, the CDR3 reads TGCAGTGCTAGAGATTTCAAGACAGGGACGCTCGACGAGCAGTACTTC.

The chain couples TRBV29-1 to TRBJ1-1; D remains ambiguous. The ends were cut back, 3 bases at V and 1 base at J, with 12 bases in the middle. Germline V gene sequence: CDR1 SQVTM, CDR2 ANQGSEA. The CDR3 length is 14 residues. CDR3 loop: CSVESETKNTEAFF. CDR3 bases: TGCAGCGTTGAGTCGGAGACCAAGAACACTGAAGCTTTCTTT.

There are a few counts of this clonotype. The chain is built from TRBV20-1 and TRBJ2-7; 7 bases align to TRBD2. This CDR3 has 15 residues. V gave up 0 bases and J gave up 1 base; unmatched junction bases: 6. Germline assignment: CDR1 DFQATT and CDR2 SNEGSKA (reference sequence). The CDR3 spells CSARDASGPSYEQYF. The CDR3 region has the DNA TGCAGTGCTAGAGACGCTAGCGGACCATCCTACGAGCAGTACTTC.

This clonotype has a count of ten or more. An end of the junction does not agree with germline; a read error may underlie this. The V and J genes are TRBV20-1 and TRBJ1-4; 10 bases agree with TRBD1. The CDR3 is made up of 17 amino acids. Germline CDR1 is DFQATT and CDR2 is SNEGSKA (reference sequence). The DNA for the CDR3 is TGCAGTGCCAGAGGGGACAGGGGAAGGGGAACTAATGAAAAACTGTTTTTT. It specifies CSARGDRGRGTNEKLFF.

This clonotype was counted at least ten times. The chain recombines TRBV6-5 with TRBJ2-7; TRBD2 aligns across 9 bases. The CDR3 spans 16 residues. Germline CDR1 is MNHEY and CDR2 is SVGAGI. Losses at the gene ends were 2 bases for V and 6 bases for J; bases not matched to a gene: 11. This CDR3 reads CASSYGYPAGGSEQYF. The CDR3 nucleotides read TGTGCCAGCAGTTACGGCTACCCAGCGGGAGGTAGCGAGCAGTACTTC.

This chain uses TRBV5-5 with TRBJ1-1, with D possibly TRBD1 on 5 matching bases. Trimming removed 4 bases at V and 3 bases at J, with 16 bases between. The V gene's germline CDR1 is SGHKS and CDR2 YYEKEE (reference sequence). The CDR3 is 15 amino acids. The CDR3: CASSPQQAAYTEAFF. The CDR3 DNA reads as TGTGCCAGCAGCCCCCAACAGGCCGCTTACACTGAAGCTTTCTTT. The variable domain in full, completed from reference TRBV5-5 and TRBJ1-1, reads DAGVTQSPTHLIKTRGQQVTLRCSPISGHKSVSWYQQVLGQGPQFIFQYYEKEERGRGNFPDRFSARQFPNYSSELNVNALLLGDSALYLCASSPQQAAYTEAFFGQGTRLTVV.

This clonotype was seen at least ten times. The rearrangement joins TRBV4-2 to TRBJ2-7; D might be TRBD2 (7 bases). The ends were cut back, 1 base at V and 5 bases at J, with 15 bases in the middle. This CDR3 has 15 residues. CDR1 and CDR2 (germline): LGHNA, YNFKEQ. CDR3 sequence reads: CASSQGRGGPNEQYF. In DNA form, the CDR3 reads TGTGCCAGCAGCCAAGGTCGCGGGGGCCCCAACGAGCAGTACTTC.